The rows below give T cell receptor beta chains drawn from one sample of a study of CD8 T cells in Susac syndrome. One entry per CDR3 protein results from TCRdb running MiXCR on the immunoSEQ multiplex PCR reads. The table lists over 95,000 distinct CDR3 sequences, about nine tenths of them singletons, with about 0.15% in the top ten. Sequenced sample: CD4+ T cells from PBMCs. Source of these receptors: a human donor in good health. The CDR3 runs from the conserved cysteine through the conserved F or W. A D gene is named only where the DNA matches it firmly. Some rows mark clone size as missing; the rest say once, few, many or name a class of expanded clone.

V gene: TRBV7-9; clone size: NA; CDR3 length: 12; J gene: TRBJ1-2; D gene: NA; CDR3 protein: CASSSDPYGYTF; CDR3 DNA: TGTGCCAGCAGCTCGGACCCCTATGGCTACACCTTC
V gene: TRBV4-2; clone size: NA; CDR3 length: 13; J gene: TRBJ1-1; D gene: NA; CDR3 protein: CASRGRLNTEAFF; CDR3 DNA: TGTGCCAGCAGAGGCAGGCTTAACACTGAAGCTTTCTTT
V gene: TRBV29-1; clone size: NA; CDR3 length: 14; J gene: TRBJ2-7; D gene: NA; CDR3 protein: CSVRGGTGSYEQYF; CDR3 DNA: TGCAGCGTCCGGGGAGGCACGGGATCCTACGAGCAGTACTTC
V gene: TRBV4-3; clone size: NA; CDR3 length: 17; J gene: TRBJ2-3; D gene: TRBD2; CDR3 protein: CASSPRPSGRASDTQYF; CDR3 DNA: TGCGCCAGCAGCCCCCGCCCCAGCGGGAGGGCCTCAGATACGCAGTATTTT
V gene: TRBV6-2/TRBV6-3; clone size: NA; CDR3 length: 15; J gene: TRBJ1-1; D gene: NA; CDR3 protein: CASSLMARGTTEAFF; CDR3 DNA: TGTGCCAGCAGTTTAATGGCGAGGGGAACGACTGAAGCTTTCTTT
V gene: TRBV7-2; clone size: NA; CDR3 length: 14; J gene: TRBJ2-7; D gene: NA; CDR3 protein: CASSSGLFYYEQYF; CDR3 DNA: TGTGCCAGCAGCTCGGGACTCTTTTATTACGAGCAGTACTTC
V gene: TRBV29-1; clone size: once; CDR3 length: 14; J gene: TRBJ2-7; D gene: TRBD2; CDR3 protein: CSANLASGTYEQYF; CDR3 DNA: TGCAGCGCTAATCTGGCTAGCGGAACCTACGAGCAGTACTTC
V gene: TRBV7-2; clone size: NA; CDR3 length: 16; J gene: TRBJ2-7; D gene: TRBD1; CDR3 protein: CASSLSSGTANYEQYF; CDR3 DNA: TGTGCCAGCAGCCTCTCTTCCGGGACAGCGAACTACGAGCAGTACTTC
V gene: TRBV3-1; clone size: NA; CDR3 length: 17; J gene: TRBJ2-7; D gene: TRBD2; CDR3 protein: CASSQVLLAGEYYEQYF; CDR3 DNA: TGTGCCAGCAGCCAAGTTCTACTAGCGGGGGAATACTACGAGCAGTACTTC
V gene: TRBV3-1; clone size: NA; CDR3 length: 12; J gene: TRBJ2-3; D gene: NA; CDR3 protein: CASEGGSNTQYF; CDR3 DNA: TGTGCCAGCGAAGGGGGTAGTAATACGCAGTATTTT
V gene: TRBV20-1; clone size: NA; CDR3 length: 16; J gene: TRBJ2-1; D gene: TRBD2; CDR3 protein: CSARRVTSGPYNEQFF; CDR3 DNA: TGCAGTGCTAGGAGGGTTACTAGCGGCCCCTACAATGAGCAGTTCTTC
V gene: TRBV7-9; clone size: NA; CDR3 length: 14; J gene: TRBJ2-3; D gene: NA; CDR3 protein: CASSSGLYEDTQYF; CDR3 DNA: TGTGCCAGCAGCTCCGGACTGTACGAAGATACGCAGTATTTT
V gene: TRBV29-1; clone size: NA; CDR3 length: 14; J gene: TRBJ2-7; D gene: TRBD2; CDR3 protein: CSVEIAGGSNEQYF; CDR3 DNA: TGCAGCGTCGAAATAGCGGGAGGGAGCAACGAGCAGTACTTC
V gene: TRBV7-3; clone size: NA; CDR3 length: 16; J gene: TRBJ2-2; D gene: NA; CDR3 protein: CASSPYAGQNTGELFF; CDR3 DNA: TGTGCCAGCAGCCCTTACGCAGGACAGAACACCGGGGAGCTGTTTTTT
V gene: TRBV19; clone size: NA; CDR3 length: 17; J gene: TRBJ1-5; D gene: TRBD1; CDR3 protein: CASTALRGQGVDQPQHF; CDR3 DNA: TGTGCCAGTACAGCCCTTCGGGGACAGGGGGTGGATCAGCCCCAGCATTTT
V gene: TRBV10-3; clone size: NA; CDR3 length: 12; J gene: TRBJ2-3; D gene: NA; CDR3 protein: CGSSRATDTQYF; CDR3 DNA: TGTGGATCATCGAGGGCCACAGATACGCAGTATTTT
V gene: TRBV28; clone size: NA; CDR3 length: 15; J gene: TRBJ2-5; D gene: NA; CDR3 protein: CASSFVAGSGETQYF; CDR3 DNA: TGTGCCAGCAGTTTTGTGGCGGGATCGGGGGAGACCCAGTACTTC
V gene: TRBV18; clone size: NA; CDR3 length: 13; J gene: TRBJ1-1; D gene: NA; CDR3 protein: CASSPAMNTEAFF; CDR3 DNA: TGTGCCAGCTCACCCGCGATGAACACTGAAGCTTTCTTT
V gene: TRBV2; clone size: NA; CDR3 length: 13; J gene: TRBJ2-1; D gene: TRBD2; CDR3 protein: CATGQRDMDEQFF; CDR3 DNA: TGTGCCACAGGCCAGCGGGATATGGATGAGCAGTTCTTC
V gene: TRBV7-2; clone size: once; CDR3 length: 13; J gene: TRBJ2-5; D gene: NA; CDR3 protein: CASRMPVQETQYF; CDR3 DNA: TGTGCCAGCAGGATGCCTGTCCAAGAGACCCAGTACTTC
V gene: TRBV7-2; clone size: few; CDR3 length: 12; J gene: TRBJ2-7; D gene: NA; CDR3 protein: CASSKSSYEQYF; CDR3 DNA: TGTGCCAGCAGCAAATCCAGTTACGAGCAGTACTTC
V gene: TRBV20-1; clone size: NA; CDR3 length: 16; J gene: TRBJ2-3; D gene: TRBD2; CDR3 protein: CSASAGVIAGADTQYF; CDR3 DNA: TGCAGTGCTTCCGCCGGGGTGATAGCGGGAGCAGATACGCAGTATTTT
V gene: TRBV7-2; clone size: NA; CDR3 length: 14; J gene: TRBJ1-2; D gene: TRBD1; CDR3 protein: CASSLRDRGRGYTF; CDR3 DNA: TGTGCCAGCAGCTTAAGGGACAGGGGGCGAGGCTACACCTTC
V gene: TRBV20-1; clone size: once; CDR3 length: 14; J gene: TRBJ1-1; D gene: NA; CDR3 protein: CSARTGDMNTEAFF; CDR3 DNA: TGCAGTGCTAGAACTGGCGACATGAACACTGAAGCTTTCTTT
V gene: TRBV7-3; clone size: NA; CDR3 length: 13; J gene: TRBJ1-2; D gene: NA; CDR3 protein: CASSLNQGNGYTF; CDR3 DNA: TGTGCCAGCAGCTTAAATCAGGGGAATGGCTACACCTTC
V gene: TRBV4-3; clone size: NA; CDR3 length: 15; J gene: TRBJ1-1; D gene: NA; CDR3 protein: CASSQEGTDLRGAFF; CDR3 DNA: TGCGCCAGCAGCCAAGAAGGCACAGACCTGAGGGGAGCTTTCTTT
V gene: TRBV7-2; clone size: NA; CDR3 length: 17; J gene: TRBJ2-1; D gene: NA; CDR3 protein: CASSLGTGSSSYNEQFF; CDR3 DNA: TGTGCCAGCAGCTTAGGTACAGGGTCGAGCTCCTACAATGAGCAGTTCTTC
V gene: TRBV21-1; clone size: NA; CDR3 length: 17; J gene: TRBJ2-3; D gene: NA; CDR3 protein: CASSLPSGTSRTDTQYF; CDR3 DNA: TGTGCCAGCAGCCTACCTTCCGGGACTTCACGGACAGATACGCAGTATTTT
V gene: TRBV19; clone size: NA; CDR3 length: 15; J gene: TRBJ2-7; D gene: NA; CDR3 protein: CASSIDGTLLYEQYF; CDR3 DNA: TGTGCCAGTAGTATAGACGGGACTCTCCTCTACGAGCAGTACTTC
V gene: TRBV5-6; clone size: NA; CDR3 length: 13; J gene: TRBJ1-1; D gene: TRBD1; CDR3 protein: CASSLRTGTKAFF; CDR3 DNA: TGTGCCAGCAGCCTTCGGACAGGAACAAAAGCTTTCTTT
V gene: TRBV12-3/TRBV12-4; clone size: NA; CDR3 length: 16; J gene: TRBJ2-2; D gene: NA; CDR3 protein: CASSDGGRRSTGELFF; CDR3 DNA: TGTGCCAGCAGCGACGGGGGAAGGCGGAGCACCGGGGAGCTGTTTTTT
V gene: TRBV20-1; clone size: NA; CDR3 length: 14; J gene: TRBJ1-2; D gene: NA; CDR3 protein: CSARVWASNYGYTF; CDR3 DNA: TGCAGTGCTAGGGTCTGGGCGTCTAACTATGGCTACACCTTC
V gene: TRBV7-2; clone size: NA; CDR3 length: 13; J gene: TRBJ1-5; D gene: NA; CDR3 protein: CASSQLGNQPQHF; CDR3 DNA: TGTGCCAGCAGTCAACTAGGCAATCAGCCCCAGCATTTT
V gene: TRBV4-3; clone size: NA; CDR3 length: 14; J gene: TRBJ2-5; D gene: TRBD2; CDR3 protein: CASSQDSGQETQYF; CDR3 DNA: TGCGCCAGCAGCCAAGATAGCGGGCAAGAGACCCAGTACTTC